This TCR beta chain was documented in a study of T cell responses to AZD1222 COVID-19 vaccine. Findings of the study overall: Spike regions recognized by vaccine-associated CD4 TCRs spanned the protein, led by 160-218 and 743-854. Females made up more of the donors, who were largely white British, and clonal diversity may have come out too low.

V was trimmed by 3 bases and J by 5 bases, leaving 8 bases between them. This CDR3 contains 12 residues. Germline V gene sequence: CDR1 SGHNT, CDR2 YYREEE (reference sequence). The data were produced by immunoSEQ multiplex PCR, yet TCRdb's version contains in-frame clones alone and is incomplete. Of about 120,000 clones listed, around nine tenths were seen once; the top ten hold about 12%. About this clone itself: Its antigen is still unknown.

The TCR was taken from an adult in good health. The V call is TRBV5-4, the J call TRBJ2-5, with no clear D. Sequences were derived from peripheral blood, sampled on day 0 of AZD1222 vaccination. In DNA form, the CDR3 reads TGTGCCAGCAGCTATCAGGCGGAGACCCAGTACTTC. This codes for CASSYQAETQYF.